This T cell receptor beta chain was documented in a study of cytomegalovirus exposure and HLA in healthy donors. Comments on this clone: Its antigen remains unknown.

Study-wide points: In a later analysis, V- and J-gene trimming of beta chains associated with a DCLRE1C missense variant, replicated independently. Among CMV-associated TCR beta chains, most appeared HLA-restricted in a later analysis.

Germline trimming cut 4 bases from V and 0 bases from J; bases unmatched to any gene: 18. CDR1 SGHDN and CDR2 FVKESK come from the germline V gene. This CDR3 has 20 residues. A multiplex PCR was run with 60 Vbeta primers and 13 Jbeta primers. Assay used: immunoSEQ multiplex PCR; TCRdb lists only in-frame clones, some missing. This sample has around 140,000 clones, with around 81% found just once. Sequenced input: PBMCs. The chain is built from TRBV14 and TRBJ2-7, with 10 bases lining up with TRBD1. The receptor was derived from a man in his fifties or sixties in good health and CMV-seronegative. The CDR3 loop is CASSPPGTQQTGGYSYEQYF. In nucleotides, the CDR3 is TGTGCCAGCAGCCCACCGGGAACACAACAGACAGGGGGCTACTCCTACGAGCAGTACTTC.